This entry lists 9 T cell receptor beta chains sequenced from one sample in a study of graft-versus-host responses after intestinal transplantation. The table came from immunoSEQ multiplex PCR; TCRdb's copy has only in-frame clones and leaves some out. Of 98,000 or so clones in the sample, more than 75% are singletons; the top ten hold 0.9%. These receptors' targets are unknown. The material was unstimulated CD4+ T cells sorted from spleen or lymph node cells, obtained before intestinal transplant. The receptors were gathered from a human donor who received an intestinal transplant.

This chain joins TRBV5-6 and TRBJ1-2; TRBD1 matches 10 bases. V was clipped by 7 bases and J by 1 base; unmatched bases: 13. In germline, CDR1 is SGHDT, CDR2 YYEEEE. The CDR3 runs to 17 residues. CDR3 region: CASGMIAGQGLNYGYTF. The CDR3 nucleotides are TGTGCCAGCGGGATGATAGCGGGACAGGGGCTTAACTATGGCTACACCTTC.

The chain has TRBV9 and TRBJ2-3; 16 bases fit TRBD2. This CDR3 comprises 16 residues. The germline gives CDR1 SGDLS, CDR2 YYNGEE. The V gene end was trimmed by 4 bases and the J gene end by 5 bases; junction bases not matched to a gene: 4. The CDR3, as DNA: TGTGCCAGCAGCCGGGGACTAGCGGGAGGGTTAGATACGCAGTATTTT. This encodes CASSRGLAGGLDTQYF.

The V call is TRBV5-4, the J call TRBJ1-2; the D gene is possibly TRBD1 (5 bases). The CDR3 loop spans 16 amino acids. The V end lost 5 bases, the J end lost 0 bases, and 17 bases lay between the germline ends. Germline lookup yields CDR1 SGHNT and CDR2 YYREEE (reference sequence). CDR3 sequence: CASSPGGTSSNYGYTF. DNA for the CDR3: TGTGCCAGCAGTCCCGGGGGGACGTCATCTAACTATGGCTACACCTTC.

V gene TRBV6-6 combines with J gene TRBJ1-2; 9 bases line up with TRBD1. V trimming: 6 bases; J trimming: 10 bases; junction bases outside the gene matches: 12. Germline CDR1 is MNHNY and CDR2 is SVGAGI (reference sequence). The CDR3 totals 14 residues. CDR3 coding DNA: TGTGCCAGCAGCTCTGCCGGGACAGGGTTTGCCTACACCTTC. This encodes CASSSAGTGFAYTF.

The chain couples TRBV18 to TRBJ1-4, with unresolved D. V lost 1 base to trimming and J lost 3 bases, with 6 bases between them. Germline CDR1 and CDR2: KGHSH and LQKENI. This CDR3 comprises 14 residues. In nucleotides, the CDR3 is TGTGCCAGCTCACCACGCAGTTCTAATGAAAAACTGTTTTTT. The encoded protein is CASSPRSSNEKLFF.

This clone appeared a few times. The rearrangement uses TRBV6-6 and TRBJ2-3; 9 bases fit TRBD2. This CDR3 comprises 14 residues. Unmatched junction bases numbered 1, after V lost 2 bases and J lost 4 bases. Germline V gives CDR1 MNHNY, CDR2 SVGAGI (reference sequence). CDR3 nucleotides: TGTGCCAGCAGTTACGTAGCGGGGGCAGATACGCAGTATTTT. This gives the protein CASSYVAGADTQYF.

This rearrangement joins TRBV5-1 to TRBJ2-7; tentatively, D is TRBD2 (5 bases). Germline CDR1 is SGHRS and CDR2 is YFSETQ. Trimming removed 4 bases from V and 2 bases from J, with 22 bases in between. This CDR3 contains 17 residues. The CDR3 spells CASSNPQRTALTYEQYF. CDR3 in DNA: TGCGCCAGCAGCAACCCCCAGCGGACTGCGCTCACCTACGAGCAGTACTTC.

V is TRBV5-4 and J is TRBJ2-6; D call uncertain. This CDR3 is 13 amino acids long. The germline V and J ends were trimmed by 6 bases and 1 base, with 5 bases remaining between them. The germline V gene has CDR1 SGHNT and CDR2 YYREEE (reference sequence). The CDR3 spells CASIRSGANVLTF. CDR3 sequence (DNA): TGTGCCAGCATCCGATCTGGGGCCAACGTCCTGACTTTC.

In its sample, this clone was seen a few times. V gene TRBV18 combines with J gene TRBJ1-5; D is possibly TRBD1 (5 bases). The germline V and J ends were trimmed by 6 bases and 3 bases, with 15 bases remaining between them. In germline, CDR1 is KGHSH, CDR2 LQKENI. The CDR3 contains 15 residues. The CDR3 nucleotides read TGTGCCAGCTCCCCGACCAGGGACCTCAATCAGCCCCAGCATTTT. Encoded protein: CASSPTRDLNQPQHF.